This T cell receptor beta chain emerged from a study of T-cell reconstitution after alpha-beta-depleted transplantation in children. Unique molecular identifiers were used to barcode this TCRbeta library. TCRdb reprocessed the PCR reads via MiXCR and lists one record per CDR3 protein. The sample lists about 610,000 distinct CDR3 sequences; over 9.5% were seen once. This clonotype was seen many times. CDR1 is KGHDR, CDR2 SFDVKD, per germline. V was shortened by 4 bases and J by 1 base, with 4 bases between the two germline ends. There are 13 residues in the CDR3. This specimen consisted of PBMCs from the stem cell graft donor, obtained from the stem cell graft. This TCR came from a human donor who donated a stem cell graft to a child with acute myeloid leukemia. The chain links TRBV24-1 to TRBJ2-1, with D uncertain. CDR3 amino acids: CATSDPSYNEQFF. As DNA, the CDR3 is TGTGCCACCAGTGACCCGTCCTACAATGAGCAGTTCTTC.